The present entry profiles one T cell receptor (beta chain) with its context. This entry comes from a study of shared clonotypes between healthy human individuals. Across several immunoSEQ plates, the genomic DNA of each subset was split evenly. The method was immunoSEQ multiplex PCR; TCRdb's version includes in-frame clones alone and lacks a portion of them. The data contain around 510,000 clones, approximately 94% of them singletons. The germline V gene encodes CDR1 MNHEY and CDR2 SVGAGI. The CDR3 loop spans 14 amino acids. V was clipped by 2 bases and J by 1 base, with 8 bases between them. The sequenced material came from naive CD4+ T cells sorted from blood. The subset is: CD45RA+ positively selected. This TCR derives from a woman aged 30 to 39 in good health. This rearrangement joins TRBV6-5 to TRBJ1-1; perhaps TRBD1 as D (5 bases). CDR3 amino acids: CASSYDSQNTEAFF. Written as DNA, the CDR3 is TGTGCCAGCAGTTACGACAGCCAGAACACTGAAGCTTTCTTT.